This is a list of T cell receptor beta chains from one sample in a study of T cell responses to AZD1222 COVID-19 vaccine. Generated by immunoSEQ multiplex PCR, the TCRdb table keeps only in-frame clones and is missing some. Altogether about 97,000 clones are present, roughly 84% being singletons, with the ten largest covering approximately 15%. Sequenced here: peripheral blood, sampled on day 0 of AZD1222 vaccination. These receptor sequences come from an adult in good health. The CDR3 runs from the conserved cysteine through the conserved F or W. Each record gives: CDR3 DNA, CDR3 protein, clone size, J gene, V gene, D gene. D genes are given only for firm matches. Expanded clones are given a class, and other clones once, few, many or no size at all.

TGTGCCAGCAGCCCAGATGGAGTCAGAAATAATTCACCCCTCCACTTT | CASSPDGVRNNSPLHF | - | TRBJ1-6 | TRBV11-2 | -
TGTGCCAGCAGTTTACCTTGGGGCGGGACCCAAGAGACCCAGTACTTC | CASSLPWGGTQETQYF | - | TRBJ2-5 | TRBV28 | -
TGCGCCAGCATGAGGCGGACCCCGGGACAGGGGATAATGGGTGGCTACACCTTC | CASMRRTPGQGIMGGYTF | - | TRBJ1-2 | TRBV5-1 | TRBD1
TGTGCCAGCTCACCAGGGACAGCTAATCAGCCCCAGCATTTT | CASSPGTANQPQHF | - | TRBJ1-5 | TRBV18 | TRBD1
TGCGCCAGCAGTACGAAGGGACAGTTTAATGAAAAACTGTTTTTT | CASSTKGQFNEKLFF | - | TRBJ1-4 | TRBV5-1 | TRBD1
TGCGCCAGCAGCGGAGGACCGTACTCTGGGGCCAACGTCCTGACTTTC | CASSGGPYSGANVLTF | - | TRBJ2-6 | TRBV5-1 | -
TGTGCCAGCTCACCACCGGCGTCCTACTCTGGAAACACCATATATTTT | CASSPPASYSGNTIYF | once | TRBJ1-3 | TRBV18 | -
TGTGCCACCTGCGTGGACAGCTCTGGAAACACCATATATTTT | CATCVDSSGNTIYF | - | TRBJ1-3 | TRBV27 | -
TGCGCCAGCAAGATGACTTGGGCGGGGGAGTCGAACTATGGCTACACCTTC | CASKMTWAGESNYGYTF | - | TRBJ1-2 | TRBV5-1 | -
TGTGCCAGCAGTTACGACGGGAACTATGGCTACACCTTC | CASSYDGNYGYTF | - | TRBJ1-2 | TRBV6-5 | -
TGTGCCAGCAGCCCGTCATATCATTCCTACGAGCAGTACTTC | CASSPSYHSYEQYF | - | TRBJ2-7 | TRBV11-2 | -
TGTGCCAGCAGTTCCGTGGGGGCGCTAGGCGGACGACATGAGCAGTTCTTC | CASSSVGALGGRHEQFF | - | TRBJ2-1 | TRBV28 | -
TGCGCCAGCAGCCAAGGAGGGCTGCGGTTCTATGGCTACACCTTC | CASSQGGLRFYGYTF | few | TRBJ1-2 | TRBV4-1 | -
TGTGCCAGCAGTGGTACGAAGGGCTCTGGGGCCAACGTCCTGACTTTC | CASSGTKGSGANVLTF | many | TRBJ2-6 | TRBV6-1 | -
TGTGCCAGCAGCTTAGACTCTAGCGGCTCCTACGAGCAGTACTTC | CASSLDSSGSYEQYF | - | TRBJ2-7 | TRBV11-2 | TRBD2
TGCAGTGCTATAGATGGGGGACCCCAGCATTTT | CSAIDGGPQHF | - | TRBJ1-5 | TRBV20-1 | -
TGCGCCAGCAGCCTGGGGGGAACTGACTATGGCTACACCTTC | CASSLGGTDYGYTF | - | TRBJ1-2 | TRBV5-1 | -
TGTGCCTGGACAGGGGCGGGGAACACTGAAGCTTTCTTT | CAWTGAGNTEAFF | - | TRBJ1-1 | TRBV30 | -
TGTGCCAGTACCAACGGGGGGGCCGAGGGTGAAGCTTTCTTT | CASTNGGAEGEAFF | - | TRBJ1-1 | TRBV19 | -
TGCGCCAGCAGCGACGGTTCCAGCGGGGGGGTACAGGAGCAGTACTTC | CASSDGSSGGVQEQYF | - | TRBJ2-7 | TRBV5-1 | TRBD2
TGTGCCAGCAGCCCCGGACAGGGAGGAGATACGCAGTATTTT | CASSPGQGGDTQYF | - | TRBJ2-3 | TRBV3-1/TRBV3-2 | TRBD1
TGTGCCAGCAGCGTGGCATACAGGTTGGATGAGCAGTTCTTC | CASSVAYRLDEQFF | once | TRBJ2-1 | TRBV5-6 | -
TGTGCCAGCAGCCTAGGGATTGAGCAGTACTTC | CASSLGIEQYF | - | TRBJ2-7 | TRBV5-4 | -
TGCGCCAGCAGCCAAGGCAGGGGGGACACCGGGGAGCTGTTTTTT | CASSQGRGDTGELFF | - | TRBJ2-2 | TRBV4-1 | -
TGTGCCAGTAGTATCTCCGGGACAGGGGGGAAGCTTTTCTTT | CASSISGTGGKLFF | - | TRBJ1-1 | TRBV19 | TRBD1
TGTGCCAGCAGCAAAGAGTTGACAGGGGGTATGAACACTGAAGCTTTCTTT | CASSKELTGGMNTEAFF | - | TRBJ1-1 | TRBV21-1 | -
TGTGCCAGCAGAGCCGGGACAGGGTTGAATCAGCCCCAGCATTTT | CASRAGTGLNQPQHF | - | TRBJ1-5 | TRBV21-1 | -
TGCGCCAGCAGCCAAGATTCCGGCAGGGGACTGAACACTGAAGCTTTCTTT | CASSQDSGRGLNTEAFF | - | TRBJ1-1 | TRBV4-1 | -